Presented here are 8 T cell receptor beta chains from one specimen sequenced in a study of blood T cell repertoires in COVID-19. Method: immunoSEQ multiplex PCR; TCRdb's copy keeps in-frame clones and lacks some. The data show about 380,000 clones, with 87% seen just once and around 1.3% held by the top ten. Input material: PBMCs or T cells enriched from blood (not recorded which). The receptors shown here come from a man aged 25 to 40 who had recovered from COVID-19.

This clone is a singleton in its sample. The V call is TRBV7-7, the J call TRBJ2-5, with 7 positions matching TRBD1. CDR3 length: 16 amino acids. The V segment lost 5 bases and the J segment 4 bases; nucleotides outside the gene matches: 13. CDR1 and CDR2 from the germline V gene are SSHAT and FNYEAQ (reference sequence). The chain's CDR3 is CASSPRRTGFGETQYF. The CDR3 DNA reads TGTGCCAGCAGCCCAAGAAGGACAGGCTTTGGAGAGACCCAGTACTTC.

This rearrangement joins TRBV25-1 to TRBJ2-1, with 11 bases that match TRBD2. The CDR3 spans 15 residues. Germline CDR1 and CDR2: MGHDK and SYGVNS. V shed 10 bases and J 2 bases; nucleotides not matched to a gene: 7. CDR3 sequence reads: CATLGTSGTYNEQFF. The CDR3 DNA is TGTGCCACCTTAGGGACTAGCGGTACCTACAATGAGCAGTTCTTC.

CDR3 in amino acids: CASSARDTEAFF. The CDR3 DNA sequence: TGTGCCAGCAGCGCACGGGACACTGAAGCTTTCTTT. J is TRBJ1-1 and V is TRBV21-1. TRBV21-1 is given as a pseudogene. This CDR3 comprises 12 residues.

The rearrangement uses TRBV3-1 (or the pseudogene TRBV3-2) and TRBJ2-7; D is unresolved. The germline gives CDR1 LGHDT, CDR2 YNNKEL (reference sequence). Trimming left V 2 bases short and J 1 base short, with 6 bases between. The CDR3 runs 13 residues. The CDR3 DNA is TGTGCCAGCAGCCAACAGGTTTCCTACGAGCAGTACTTC. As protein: CASSQQVSYEQYF.

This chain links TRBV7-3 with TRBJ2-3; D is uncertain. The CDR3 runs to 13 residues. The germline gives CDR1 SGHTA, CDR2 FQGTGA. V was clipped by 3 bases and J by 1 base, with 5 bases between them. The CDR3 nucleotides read TGTGCCAGCAGCTTCTCCCGCACAGATACGCAGTATTTT. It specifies CASSFSRTDTQYF.

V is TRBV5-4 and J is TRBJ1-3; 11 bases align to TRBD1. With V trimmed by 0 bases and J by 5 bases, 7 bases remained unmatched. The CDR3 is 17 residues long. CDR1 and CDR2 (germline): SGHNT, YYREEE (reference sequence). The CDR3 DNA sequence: TGTGCCAGCAGCTTGGACATGGGACAGGGGGGCAGAAACACCATATATTTT. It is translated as CASSLDMGQGGRNTIYF.

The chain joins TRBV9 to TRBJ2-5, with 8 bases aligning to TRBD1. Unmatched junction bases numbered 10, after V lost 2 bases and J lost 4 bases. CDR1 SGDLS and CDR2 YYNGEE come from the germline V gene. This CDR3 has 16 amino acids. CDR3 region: CASSVYGQGAGETQYF. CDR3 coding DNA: TGTGCCAGCAGCGTTTACGGGCAGGGGGCGGGAGAGACCCAGTACTTC.

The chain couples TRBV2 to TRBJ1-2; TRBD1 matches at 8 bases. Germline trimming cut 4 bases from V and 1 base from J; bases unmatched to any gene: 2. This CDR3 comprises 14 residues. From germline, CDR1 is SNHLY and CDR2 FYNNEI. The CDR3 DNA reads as TGTGCCAGCAGTGGACAGGGGATTAACTATGGCTACACCTTC. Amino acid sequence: CASSGQGINYGYTF.